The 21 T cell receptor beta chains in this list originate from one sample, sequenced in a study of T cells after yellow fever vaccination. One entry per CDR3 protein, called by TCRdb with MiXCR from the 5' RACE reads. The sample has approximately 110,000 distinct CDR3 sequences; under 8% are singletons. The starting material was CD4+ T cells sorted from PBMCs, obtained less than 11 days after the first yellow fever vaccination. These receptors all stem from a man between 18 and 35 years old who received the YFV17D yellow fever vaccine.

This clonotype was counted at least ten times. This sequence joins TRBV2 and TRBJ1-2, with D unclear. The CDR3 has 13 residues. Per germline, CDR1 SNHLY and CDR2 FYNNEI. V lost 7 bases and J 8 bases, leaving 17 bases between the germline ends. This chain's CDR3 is CASTTRETKGYTF. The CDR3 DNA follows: TGTGCCAGCACGACCCGGGAGACTAAAGGCTACACCTTC.

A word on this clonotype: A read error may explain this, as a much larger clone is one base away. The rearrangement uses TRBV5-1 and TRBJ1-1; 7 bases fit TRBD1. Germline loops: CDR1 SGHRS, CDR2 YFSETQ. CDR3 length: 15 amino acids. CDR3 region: CASSRAGGMKTEAFF. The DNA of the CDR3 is TGCGCCAGCAGCCGCGCAGGGGGTATGAAGACTGAAGCTTTCTTT.

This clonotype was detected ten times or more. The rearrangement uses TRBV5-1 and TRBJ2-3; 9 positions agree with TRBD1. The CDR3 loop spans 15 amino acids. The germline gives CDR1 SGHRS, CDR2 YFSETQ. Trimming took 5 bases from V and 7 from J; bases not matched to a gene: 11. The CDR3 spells CASSRTGVGGNTQYF. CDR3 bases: TGCGCCAGCAGTCGGACAGGGGTCGGAGGTAATACGCAGTATTTT.

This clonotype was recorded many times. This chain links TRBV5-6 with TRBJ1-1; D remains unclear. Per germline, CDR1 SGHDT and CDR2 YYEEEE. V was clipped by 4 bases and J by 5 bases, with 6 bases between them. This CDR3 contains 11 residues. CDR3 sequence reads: CASSRQTEAFF. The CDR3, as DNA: TGTGCCAGCAGCCGGCAAACTGAAGCTTTCTTT.

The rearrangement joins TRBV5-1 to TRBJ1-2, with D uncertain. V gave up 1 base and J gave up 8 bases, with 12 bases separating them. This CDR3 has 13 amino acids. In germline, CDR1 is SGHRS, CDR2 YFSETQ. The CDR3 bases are TGCGCCAGCAGCTTGTTCGGCGGGCGCGGCTACACCTTC. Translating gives CASSLFGGRGYTF. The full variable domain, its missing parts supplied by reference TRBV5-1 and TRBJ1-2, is KAGVTQTPRYLIKTRGQQVTLSCSPISGHRSVSWYQQTPGQGLQFLFEYFSETQRNKGNFPGRFSGRQFSNSRSEMNVSTLELGDSALYLCASSLFGGRGYTFGSGTRLTVV.

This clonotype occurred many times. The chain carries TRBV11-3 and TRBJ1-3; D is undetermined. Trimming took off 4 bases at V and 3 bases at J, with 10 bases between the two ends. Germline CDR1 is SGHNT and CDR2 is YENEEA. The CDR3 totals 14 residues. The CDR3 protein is CASSSERNGNTIYF. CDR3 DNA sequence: TGTGCCAGCAGCTCCGAAAGAAATGGAAACACCATATATTTT.

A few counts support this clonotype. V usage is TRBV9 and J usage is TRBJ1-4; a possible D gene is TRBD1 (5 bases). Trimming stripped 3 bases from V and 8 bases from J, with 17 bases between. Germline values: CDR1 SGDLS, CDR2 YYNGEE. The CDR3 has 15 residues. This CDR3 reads CASSASDNRVEKLFF. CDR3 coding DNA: TGTGCCAGCAGCGCCTCGGACAACCGGGTCGAAAAACTGTTTTTT. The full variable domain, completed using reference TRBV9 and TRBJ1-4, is DSGVTQTPKHLITATGQRVTLRCSPRSGDLSVYWYQQSLDQGLQFLIQYYNGEERAKGNILERFSAQQFPDLHSELNLSSLELGDSALYFCASSASDNRVEKLFFGSGTQLSVL.

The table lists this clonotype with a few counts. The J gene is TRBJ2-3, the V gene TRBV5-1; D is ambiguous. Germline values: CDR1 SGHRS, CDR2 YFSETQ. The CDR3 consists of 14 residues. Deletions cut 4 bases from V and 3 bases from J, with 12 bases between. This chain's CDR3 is CASSPLESTDTQYF. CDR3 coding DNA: TGCGCCAGCAGCCCCCTTGAGTCAACAGATACGCAGTATTTT. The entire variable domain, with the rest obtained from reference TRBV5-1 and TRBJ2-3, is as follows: KAGVTQTPRYLIKTRGQQVTLSCSPISGHRSVSWYQQTPGQGLQFLFEYFSETQRNKGNFPGRFSGRQFSNSRSEMNVSTLELGDSALYLCASSPLESTDTQYFGPGTRLTVL.

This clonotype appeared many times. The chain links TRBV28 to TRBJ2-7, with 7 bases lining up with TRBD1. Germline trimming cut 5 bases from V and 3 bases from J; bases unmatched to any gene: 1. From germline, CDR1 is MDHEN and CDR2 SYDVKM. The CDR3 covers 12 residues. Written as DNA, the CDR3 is TGTGCCAGCAGTACAGGGGACTACGAGCAGTACGTC. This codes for CASSTGDYEQYV.

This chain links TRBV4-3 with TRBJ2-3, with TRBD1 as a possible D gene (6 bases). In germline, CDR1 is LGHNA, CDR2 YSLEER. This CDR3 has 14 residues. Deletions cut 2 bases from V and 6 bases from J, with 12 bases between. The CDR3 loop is CASSQTGLGDTQYF. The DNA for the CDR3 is TGCGCCAGCAGCCAAACAGGGTTAGGGGATACGCAGTATTTT.

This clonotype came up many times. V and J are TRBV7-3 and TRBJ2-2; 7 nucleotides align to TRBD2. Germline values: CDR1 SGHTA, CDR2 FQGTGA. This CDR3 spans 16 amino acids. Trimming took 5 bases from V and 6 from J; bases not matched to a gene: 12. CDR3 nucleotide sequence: TGTGCCAGCAGCCGAGCCCCCGCGGGGAGGGCCGGGGAGCTGTTTTTT. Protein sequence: CASSRAPAGRAGELFF.

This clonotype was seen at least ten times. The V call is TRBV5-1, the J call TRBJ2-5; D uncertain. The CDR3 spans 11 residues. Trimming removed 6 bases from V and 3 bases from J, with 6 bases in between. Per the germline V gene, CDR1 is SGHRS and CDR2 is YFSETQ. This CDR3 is CASKLEETQYF. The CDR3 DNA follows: TGCGCCAGCAAGCTAGAAGAGACCCAGTACTTC.

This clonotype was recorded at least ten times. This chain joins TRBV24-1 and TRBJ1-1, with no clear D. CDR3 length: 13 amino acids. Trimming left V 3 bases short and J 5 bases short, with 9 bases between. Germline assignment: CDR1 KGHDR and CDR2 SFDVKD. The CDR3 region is CATSDTARTEAFF. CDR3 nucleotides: TGTGCCACCAGTGATACAGCGAGGACTGAAGCTTTCTTT.

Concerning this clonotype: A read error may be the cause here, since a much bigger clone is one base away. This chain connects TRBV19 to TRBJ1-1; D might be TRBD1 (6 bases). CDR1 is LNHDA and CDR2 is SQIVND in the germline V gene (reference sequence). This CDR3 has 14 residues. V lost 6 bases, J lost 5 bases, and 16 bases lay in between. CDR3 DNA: TGTGCCAGTAGCCCGGACAGAAGCGAGACTGAAGCTTTCTTT. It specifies CASSPDRSETEAFF.

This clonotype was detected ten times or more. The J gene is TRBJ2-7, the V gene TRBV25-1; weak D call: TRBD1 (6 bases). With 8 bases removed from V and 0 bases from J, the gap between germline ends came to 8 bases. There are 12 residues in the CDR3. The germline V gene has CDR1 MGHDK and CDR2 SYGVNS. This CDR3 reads CASADSSYEQYF. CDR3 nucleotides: TGTGCCAGCGCGGACAGCTCCTACGAGCAGTACTTC.

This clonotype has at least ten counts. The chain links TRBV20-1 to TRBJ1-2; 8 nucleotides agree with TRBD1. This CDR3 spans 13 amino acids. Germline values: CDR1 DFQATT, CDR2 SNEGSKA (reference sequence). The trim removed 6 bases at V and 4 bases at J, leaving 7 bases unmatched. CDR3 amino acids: CSALNRGGYGYTF. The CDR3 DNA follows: TGCAGTGCCCTCAACAGGGGGGGCTATGGCTACACCTTC.

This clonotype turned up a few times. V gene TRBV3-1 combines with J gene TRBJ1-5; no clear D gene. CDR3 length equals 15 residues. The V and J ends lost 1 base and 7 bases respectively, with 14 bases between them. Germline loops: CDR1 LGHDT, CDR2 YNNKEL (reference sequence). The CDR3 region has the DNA TGTGCCAGCAGCCAAGGAGTTGAACAAAGGCAGCCCCAGCATTTT. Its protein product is CASSQGVEQRQPQHF.

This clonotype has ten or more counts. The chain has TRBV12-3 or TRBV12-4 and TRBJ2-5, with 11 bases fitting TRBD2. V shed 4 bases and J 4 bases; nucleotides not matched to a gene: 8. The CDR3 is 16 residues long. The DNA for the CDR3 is TGTGCCAGCAGTTCGTACCGACTAGCGGGGACAGAGACCCAGTACTTC. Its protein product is CASSSYRLAGTETQYF.

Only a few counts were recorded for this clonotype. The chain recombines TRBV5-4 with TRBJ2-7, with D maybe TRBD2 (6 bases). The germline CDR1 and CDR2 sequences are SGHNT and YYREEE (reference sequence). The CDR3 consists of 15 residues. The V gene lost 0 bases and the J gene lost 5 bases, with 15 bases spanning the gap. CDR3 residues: CASSLDYSTSNEQYF. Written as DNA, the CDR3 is TGTGCCAGCAGCTTGGATTACTCTACTAGCAACGAGCAGTACTTC.

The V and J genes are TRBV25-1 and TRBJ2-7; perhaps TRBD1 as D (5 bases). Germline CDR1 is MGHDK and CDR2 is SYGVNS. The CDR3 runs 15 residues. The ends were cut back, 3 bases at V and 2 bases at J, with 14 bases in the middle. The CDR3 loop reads CASSEGPLGTYEQYF. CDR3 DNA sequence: TGTGCCAGCAGTGAGGGGCCTCTGGGGACCTACGAGCAGTACTTC.

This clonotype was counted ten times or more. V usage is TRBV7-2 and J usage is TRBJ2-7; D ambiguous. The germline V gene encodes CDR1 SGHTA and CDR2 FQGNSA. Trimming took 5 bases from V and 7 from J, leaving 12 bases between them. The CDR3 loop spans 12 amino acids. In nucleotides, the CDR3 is TGTGCCAGCAGCCCGGACGGCCGGGAGCAGTACTTC. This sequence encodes CASSPDGREQYF.